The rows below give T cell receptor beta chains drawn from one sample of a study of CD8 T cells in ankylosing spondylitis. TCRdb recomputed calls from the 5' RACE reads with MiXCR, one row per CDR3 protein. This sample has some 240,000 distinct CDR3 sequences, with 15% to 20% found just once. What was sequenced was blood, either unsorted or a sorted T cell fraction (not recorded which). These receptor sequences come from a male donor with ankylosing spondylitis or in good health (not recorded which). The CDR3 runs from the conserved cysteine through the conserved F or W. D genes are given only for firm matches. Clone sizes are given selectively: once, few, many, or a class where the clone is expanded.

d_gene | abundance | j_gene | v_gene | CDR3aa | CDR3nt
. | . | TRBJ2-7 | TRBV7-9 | CASSFDWLGEQYF | TGTGCCAGCAGCTTCGACTGGCTTGGCGAGCAGTACTTC
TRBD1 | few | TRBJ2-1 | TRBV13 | CASSPTGGNEQFF | TGTGCCAGCAGCCCGACAGGGGGCAATGAGCAGTTCTTC
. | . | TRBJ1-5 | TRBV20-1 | CSARTGNQPQHF | TGCAGTGCTAGAACGGGGAATCAGCCCCAGCATTTT
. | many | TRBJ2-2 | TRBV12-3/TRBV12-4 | CASSPGSTGELFF | TGTGCCAGCAGTCCCGGGAGCACCGGGGAGCTGTTTTTT
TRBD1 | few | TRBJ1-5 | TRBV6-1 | CASSARGRAPQHF | TGTGCCAGCAGTGCCAGGGGGCGGGCGCCCCAGCATTTT
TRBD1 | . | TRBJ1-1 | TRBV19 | CASSMGQGAASEAFF | TGTGCCAGTAGTATGGGACAGGGGGCCGCGTCTGAAGCTTTCTTT
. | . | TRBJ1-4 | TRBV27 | CASSTIFWGATNEKLFF | TGTGCCAGCAGTACCATATTCTGGGGTGCAACTAATGAAAAACTGTTTTTT
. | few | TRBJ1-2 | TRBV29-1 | CSVERTGNYGYTF | TGCAGCGTTGAACGGACGGGCAACTATGGCTACACCTTC
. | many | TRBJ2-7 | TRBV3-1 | CASRSGYSYEQYF | TGTGCCAGCAGGTCCGGGTATTCCTACGAGCAGTACTTC
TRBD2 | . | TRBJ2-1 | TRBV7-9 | CASSLSGTRSINEQFF | TGTGCCAGCAGCTTGTCCGGGACTAGATCCATCAATGAGCAGTTCTTC
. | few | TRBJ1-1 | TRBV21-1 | CASSKARGLRAFF | TGTGCCAGCAGCAAAGCTCGGGGGTTAAGGGCTTTCTTT